The 5 T cell receptor beta chains below come from one sample, sequenced in a study of technical replicates of blood from a handful of donors (dated by TCRdb to 2016 to 2017). Receptors were amplified or captured by the immunoSEQ multiplex PCR assay. As stored in TCRdb, this immuneACCESS dataset retains in-frame rearrangements with V and J assigned. A fraction of the clones does not appear; measured against another copy, unresolved V genes explain less than half of the discrepancy, and the remainder lacks a known reason. The sample has more than 90,000 clones on record, 95% to 97% of them singletons. The leading ten clones occupy approximately 0.35% of the sample. Material for sequencing was T cells isolated from PBMCs. These receptors were collected from a human donor in good health.

The chain combines TRBV19 with TRBJ1-5; 9 bases line up with TRBD1. Germline CDR1 reads LNHDA; CDR2 reads SQIVND (reference sequence). V trimming: 5 bases; J trimming: 7 bases; junction bases outside the gene matches: 9. The CDR3 is 15 amino acids. The DNA for the CDR3 is TGTGCCAGTAGTCCCGGGACAGGGTTCGGGCAGCCCCAGCATTTT. Translated, it gives CASSPGTGFGQPQHF.

V gene TRBV19 combines with J gene TRBJ1-5; D perhaps matches TRBD1 (5 bases). V was pared by 2 bases and J by 0 bases, with 11 bases between. Germline CDR1 reads LNHDA; CDR2 reads SQIVND (reference sequence). There are 16 residues in the CDR3. The CDR3 DNA sequence: TGTGCCAGTAGTATAATCACAGGTTATAGCAATCAGCCCCAGCATTTT. It encodes CASSIITGYSNQPQHF.

This clone was found a few times. V is TRBV30 and J is TRBJ2-3; D perhaps matches TRBD2 (6 bases). Between the trimmed V and J ends, which lost 4 bases and 1 base, there was a span of 6 bases. The germline V gene has CDR1 GTSNPN and CDR2 SVGIG (reference sequence). This CDR3 is built from 12 residues. For the CDR3, the DNA is TGTGCCTGGACTAGCGGCACAGATACGCAGTATTTT. Translation gives CAWTSGTDTQYF. The complete variable domain, with remaining parts taken from reference TRBV30 and TRBJ2-3, reads SQTIHQWPATLVQPVGSPLSLECTVEGTSNPNLYWYRQAAGRGLQLLFYSVGIGQISSEVPQNLSASRPQDRQFILSSKKLLLSDSGFYLCAWTSGTDTQYFGPGTRLTVL.

This clone showed up just once. The rearrangement joins TRBV27 to TRBJ2-3, with D maybe TRBD2 (5 bases). The CDR3 is 13 residues long. V lost 3 bases to trimming and J lost 5 bases, with 9 bases between them. CDR1 and CDR2 from the germline V gene are MNHEY and SMNVEV (reference sequence). The CDR3 region is CASSLGEGDTQYF. Written as DNA, the CDR3 is TGTGCCAGCAGTTTGGGTGAGGGAGATACGCAGTATTTT.

The V call is TRBV5-1, the J call TRBJ1-2; D is perhaps TRBD1 (5 bases). The CDR3 is 16 amino acids. Germline V CDR1 and CDR2: SGHRS, YFSETQ. V gave up 7 bases and J gave up 1 base, with 20 bases separating them. Here the CDR3 reads CASARDGAVRNYGYTF. For the CDR3, the DNA is TGCGCCAGCGCCCGCGATGGGGCAGTGCGTAACTATGGCTACACCTTC.